The sequence of this TCR beta chain was determined in a study of Graves' ophthalmopathy and Graves' hyperthyroidism. Regarding the study as a whole: In predicting ophthalmopathy progression, the model reached about 71% sensitivity and about 73% specificity.

As the template, RNA transcripts were used to amplify TCR beta CDR3 regions. RT-PCR was first run with HTBI primers, then multiplex PCR in a second round. TCRdb re-called the multiplex PCR reads with MiXCR, one entry per CDR3 protein. The sample contains tens of thousands of distinct CDR3 sequences, 45% to 55% of which appear only once. CDR1 MDHEN and CDR2 SYDVKM come from the germline V gene. This CDR3 contains 14 residues. The ends lost 2 bases at V and 7 bases at J; junction bases unmatched: 7. This clonotype was found many times. Its matching antigen is unknown. The sequence was obtained from an adult woman with Graves' ophthalmopathy. The J gene is TRBJ1-2, the V gene TRBV28; 7 bases agree with TRBD1. The sequencing sample was made of peripheral blood. Here the CDR3 DNA reads TGTGCCAGCAGTTTACTTAGGGGGCAAGGTGGCTACACCTTC. Translation gives CASSLLRGQGGYTF.